This TCR beta chain is from a study of blood T cell repertoires in COVID-19. In the study overall: Whether acute or convalescent, the COVID-19 samples came from the United States, Italy and Spain.

Some clones are missing from TCRdb's copy, which holds only in-frame ones; the method was immunoSEQ multiplex PCR. The repertoire holds roughly 250,000 clones, with over 75% as singletons. Germline loops: CDR1 LGHDT, CDR2 YNNKEL (reference sequence). The CDR3 has 16 amino acids. Trimming took off 0 bases at V and 10 bases at J, with 16 bases between the two ends. V and J are TRBV3-1 (or the pseudogene TRBV3-2) and TRBJ1-6, with a possible D match to TRBD1 (5 bases). The source of this sequence is a woman aged 50 to 60 who had recovered from COVID-19. Sequenced material: PBMCs or T cells enriched from blood (not recorded which). The CDR3: CASSQEWQGWGSPLHF. CDR3 in DNA: TGTGCCAGCAGCCAAGAGTGGCAGGGATGGGGCTCACCCCTCCACTTT.